These 30 T cell receptor beta chains were all obtained from the same sample, sequenced in a study of T cell responses to AZD1222 COVID-19 vaccine. Repertoires were generated with immunoSEQ multiplex PCR, while TCRdb's copy carries only in-frame clones and drops some. The sample includes tens of thousands of clones, approximately 85% of them seen just once. Sequences were derived from peripheral blood, sampled 28 days after the second AZD1222 dose. The source of these receptors is an adult who received the AZD1222 COVID-19 vaccine.

Written as DNA, the CDR3 is TGTGCCAGTCAGGACTGGGACAACAATGAGCAGTTCTTC. This translates into CASQDWDNNEQFF. The chain couples TRBV6-5 to TRBJ2-1, with a tentative D call TRBD1 (6 bases). V lost 9 bases to trimming and J lost 5 bases, with 14 bases between them. The CDR3 runs 13 residues. Germline V CDR1 and CDR2: MNHEY, SVGAGI.

V gene TRBV6-1 combines with J gene TRBJ1-2, with D tentatively TRBD1 (5 bases). Trimming took 1 base from V and 5 from J, leaving 17 bases between them. There are 16 residues in the CDR3. Per the germline V gene, CDR1 is MNHNS and CDR2 is SASEGT. CDR3: CASSEGMWAGTYGYTF. CDR3 coding DNA: TGTGCCAGCAGTGAAGGAATGTGGGCAGGGACTTATGGCTACACCTTC.

The rearrangement uses TRBV2 and TRBJ2-1; 11 positions agree with TRBD2. The CDR3 has 16 amino acids. The J segment lost 6 bases and the V segment lost 1 base, leaving 5 bases of the junction unmatched. CDR1 is SNHLY and CDR2 is FYNNEI in the germline V gene. This chain's CDR3 is CASSEVRLAGGNEQFF. The CDR3, as DNA: TGTGCCAGCAGTGAAGTTCGGCTAGCGGGGGGCAATGAGCAGTTCTTC.

The chain is built from TRBV19 and TRBJ1-6; maybe TRBD1 (5 bases). Looked up from germline, CDR1 is LNHDA and CDR2 is SQIVND (reference sequence). CDR3 length equals 14 residues. Trimming took off 7 bases at V and 8 bases at J, with 15 bases between the two ends. CDR3 bases: TGTGCCAGTAAAATTCAGGGCCACGATTCACCCCTCCACTTT. Its translation is CASKIQGHDSPLHF. Based on the CDR3 plus reference TRBV19 and TRBJ1-6, the full variable domain is DGGITQSPKYLFRKEGQNVTLSCEQNLNHDAMYWYRQDPGQGLRLIYYSQIVNDFQKGDIAEGYSVSREKKESFPLTVTSAQKNPTAFYLCASKIQGHDSPLHFGNGTRLTVT.

The J gene is TRBJ2-5, the V gene TRBV19, with D tentatively TRBD2 (5 bases). Trimming took off 5 bases at V and 3 bases at J, with 16 bases between the two ends. Germline V gene lookup returns CDR1 LNHDA and CDR2 SQIVND (reference sequence). CDR3 length equals 15 residues. CDR3 coding DNA: TGTGCCAGTAGTTGGACTGCCCGGCTGGAAGAGACCCAGTACTTC. Its translation: CASSWTARLEETQYF.

The gene calls are TRBV18 and TRBJ1-4; D unresolved. CDR1 is KGHSH, CDR2 LQKENI, per germline. This CDR3 contains 16 residues. Trimming took off 3 bases at V and 0 bases at J, with 11 bases between the two ends. The CDR3 region is CASSPIGRTTNEKLFF. CDR3 in DNA: TGTGCCAGCTCACCTATAGGGAGAACAACTAATGAAAAACTGTTTTTT.

This sequence joins TRBV12-2 and TRBJ1-6; the D call TRBD1 from the table was never checked on the DNA. TRBV12-2 is a recognized pseudogene. The CDR3 is 19 residues long. CDR3: CASRLVSYSEGQTNSPLHF. CDR3 sequence (DNA): TGTGCAAGTCGCTTAGTATCGTATAGTGAAGGACAGACAAATTCACCCCTCCACTTT.

Written as DNA, the CDR3 is TGTGCCAGCACCGTTACTCCGGGACTACACCAAGAGACCCAGTACTTC. Translating it yields CASTVTPGLHQETQYF. This chain links TRBV2 with TRBJ2-5; 7 positions agree with TRBD2. Germline assignment: CDR1 SNHLY and CDR2 FYNNEI. This CDR3 has 16 amino acids. Unmatched junction bases numbered 11, after V lost 7 bases and J lost 0 bases.

In its sample, this clone was seen once. The chain uses TRBV7-2 and TRBJ1-1; no definite D call. Trimming pared 6 bases from V and 0 bases from J, leaving 5 bases between. CDR3 size: 12 residues. CDR1 is SGHTA, CDR2 FQGNSA, per germline. CDR3 DNA: TGTGCCAGCAGTTTCATGAACACTGAAGCTTTCTTT. This translates into CASSFMNTEAFF. The full variable domain, rest sourced from reference TRBV7-2 and TRBJ1-1, is GAGVSQSPSNKVTEKGKDVELRCDPISGHTALYWYRQSLGQGLEFLIYFQGNSAPDKSGLPSDRFSAERTGGSVSTLTIQRTQQEDSAVYLCASSFMNTEAFFGQGTRLTVV.

This clone was detected only once. This sequence joins TRBV19 and TRBJ1-1; D possibly corresponds to TRBD1 (6 bases). The CDR3 consists of 13 residues. Trimming took 6 bases from V and 5 from J, leaving 13 bases between them. Germline-derived CDR1 and CDR2 are LNHDA and SQIVND (reference sequence). The CDR3 spells CASSPKGGTEAFF. The CDR3 DNA follows: TGTGCCAGTAGCCCCAAAGGGGGGACTGAAGCTTTCTTT.

This clone is classed as medium-sized (0.01 to 0.1%). This chain's CDR3 is CASSFPTGEEYSEAFF. The CDR3 DNA reads as TGTGCCAGCAGTTTCCCAACAGGGGAGGAGTATTCTGAAGCTTTCTTT. The J gene is TRBJ1-1, the V gene TRBV6-6; 7 bases map to TRBD1. There are 16 residues in the CDR3. CDR1 MNHNY and CDR2 SVGAGI come from the germline V gene (reference sequence). V shed 4 bases, J shed 6 bases, and the junction held 14 bases outside the gene matches.

This rearrangement joins TRBV6-6 to TRBJ2-1, with D perhaps given as TRBD1 or TRBD2 (7 bases each). Germline V lookup: CDR1 MNHNY, CDR2 SVGAGI (reference sequence). The germline V and J ends were trimmed by 8 bases and 10 bases, with 18 bases remaining between them. CDR3 size: 13 residues. For the CDR3, the DNA is TGTGCCAGCCAGGGGGGGGGTAGGTACGAGCAGTTCTTC. Translation gives CASQGGGRYEQFF.

The chain links TRBV9 to TRBJ2-7, with D tentatively TRBD1 (6 bases). Between the trimmed V and J ends, which lost 4 bases and 3 bases, there was a span of 8 bases. Germline values: CDR1 SGDLS, CDR2 YYNGEE. The CDR3 consists of 12 residues. The CDR3 loop is CASSLDSYEQYF. In DNA, the CDR3 is TGTGCCAGCAGCTTGGACAGCTACGAGCAGTACTTC.

The chain uses TRBV6-5 and TRBJ2-1; D remains ambiguous. This CDR3 region has 13 residues. Germline V gene lookup returns CDR1 MNHEY and CDR2 SVGAGI. V lost 8 bases and J lost 1, with 9 bases in between. The CDR3 protein is CASGRSSYNEQFF. Here the CDR3 DNA reads TGTGCCAGCGGCAGGAGTTCCTACAATGAGCAGTTCTTC.

The chain uses TRBV3-1 (or the pseudogene TRBV3-2) and TRBJ2-2; D perhaps matches TRBD1 (6 bases). This CDR3 is built from 13 residues. V was shortened by 1 base and J by 7 bases, with 7 bases between the two germline ends. Germline assignment: CDR1 LGHDT and CDR2 YNNKEL (reference sequence). The CDR3 coding sequence is TGTGCCAGCAGCCAAGGACAGGTCGGGGAGCTGTTTTTT. Amino acid sequence: CASSQGQVGELFF.

This clone was seen many times. This chain connects TRBV12-3 or TRBV12-4 to TRBJ1-1; D unclear. The CDR3 extends over 11 amino acids. V lost 0 bases, J lost 11 bases, and 7 bases lay in between. The CDR3 spells CASSLATGAFF. CDR3 in DNA: TGTGCCAGCAGTTTAGCTACGGGGGCTTTCTTT.

The chain combines TRBV6-5 with TRBJ1-1; no clear D. There are 11 residues in the CDR3. CDR1 and CDR2 (germline): MNHEY, SVGAGI. The ends were cut back, 8 bases at V and 3 bases at J, with 7 bases in the middle. The CDR3 DNA follows: TGTGCCAGCCCTCTATACACTGAAGCTTTCTTT. Translating gives CASPLYTEAFF.

This chain uses TRBV3-1 (or the pseudogene TRBV3-2) with TRBJ1-1, with TRBD1 identical over 8 bases. J was trimmed by 0 bases and V by 9 bases; bases with no gene match: 6. Per germline, CDR1 LGHDT and CDR2 YNNKEL (reference sequence). The CDR3 sequence is 14 residues long. The CDR3 sequence: CASGQGNLNTEAFF. In nucleotides, the CDR3 is TGTGCCAGTGGACAGGGAAACCTGAACACTGAAGCTTTCTTT.

The rearrangement links TRBV2 to TRBJ2-2; a possible D gene is TRBD2 (6 bases). V was pared by 6 bases and J by 0 bases, with 11 bases between. The germline V gene has CDR1 SNHLY and CDR2 FYNNEI. The CDR3 spans 15 residues. The DNA of the CDR3 is TGTGCCAGCAGAATTGGAGGGGCGAACACCGGGGAGCTGTTTTTT. Translation: CASRIGGANTGELFF.

The V and J genes are TRBV24-1 and TRBJ2-3; TRBD2 is a possible D gene (5 bases). Germline V CDR1 and CDR2: KGHDR, SFDVKD. V was clipped by 1 base and J by 3 bases, with 7 bases between them. The CDR3 is 14 residues long. The CDR3 DNA sequence: TGTGCCACCAGTGATTTACCGGGGACAGATACGCAGTATTTT. It yields the protein CATSDLPGTDTQYF.

The rearrangement links TRBV2 to TRBJ2-2, with 7 bases identical to TRBD2. Germline loops: CDR1 SNHLY, CDR2 FYNNEI. There are 14 residues in the CDR3. Losses at the gene ends were 5 bases for V and 8 bases for J; bases not matched to a gene: 8. The CDR3 here is CASSRDYGSGELFF. CDR3 nucleotide sequence: TGTGCCAGCAGTCGGGACTATGGAAGTGGGGAGCTGTTTTTT.

In its sample, this clone ranks as medium-sized. This sequence joins TRBV11-2 and TRBJ2-7; unclear D gene. CDR1 and CDR2 from the germline V gene are SGHAT and FQNNGV. Trimming removed 3 bases from V and 1 base from J, with 7 bases in between. The CDR3 spans 13 residues. DNA for the CDR3: TGTGCCAGCAGCTTTGGAAGTTCCTACGAGCAGTACTTC. It specifies CASSFGSSYEQYF.

This clone has just one count. The chain's CDR3 is CASRQGAANTGELFF. The CDR3 DNA reads as TGTGCCAGCAGGCAGGGGGCGGCTAACACCGGGGAGCTGTTTTTT. The chain has TRBV27 and TRBJ2-2; TRBD1 aligns across 8 bases. This CDR3 has 15 residues. The germline gives CDR1 MNHEY, CDR2 SMNVEV (reference sequence). The ends lost 6 bases at V and 2 bases at J; junction bases unmatched: 5.

The V gene is TRBV6-5, the J gene TRBJ2-2, with 8 bases lining up with TRBD1. The V gene end was trimmed by 4 bases and the J gene end by 6 bases; junction bases not matched to a gene: 4. The CDR3 length is 14 residues. Germline V lookup: CDR1 MNHEY, CDR2 SVGAGI. The DNA of the CDR3 is TGTGCCAGCAGTTTCCGACAGGGGTCCGGGGAGCTGTTTTTT. Amino acids: CASSFRQGSGELFF.

The chain couples TRBV6-1 to TRBJ1-2; D not certain. Per the germline V gene, CDR1 is MNHNS and CDR2 is SASEGT. Trimming left V 2 bases short and J 4 bases short, with 14 bases between. The CDR3 is 15 amino acids. The DNA of the CDR3 is TGTGCCAGCAGTGAATCGGGCAGAATACCCTATGGCTACACCTTC. Protein product: CASSESGRIPYGYTF.

The chain is built from TRBV12-3 or TRBV12-4 and TRBJ2-1; D uncertain. The CDR3 has 13 amino acids. Trimming left V 1 base short and J 6 bases short, with 7 bases between. This chain's CDR3 is CASSLVRPNEQFF. Written as DNA, the CDR3 is TGTGCCAGCAGTTTAGTCAGGCCCAATGAGCAGTTCTTC.

This chain's CDR3 is CASSVGQRYGYTF. The CDR3 DNA sequence: TGTGCCAGCAGCGTGGGACAAAGATATGGCTACACCTTC. The J gene is TRBJ1-2, the V gene TRBV9; D perhaps matches TRBD1 (6 bases). The V end lost 2 bases, the J end lost 5 bases, and 10 bases lay between the germline ends. Germline CDR1 SGDLS, CDR2 YYNGEE. The CDR3 totals 13 residues. Filled out from reference TRBV9 and TRBJ1-2, the complete variable domain reads DSGVTQTPKHLITATGQRVTLRCSPRSGDLSVYWYQQSLDQGLQFLIQYYNGEERAKGNILERFSAQQFPDLHSELNLSSLELGDSALYFCASSVGQRYGYTFGSGTRLTVV.

This sequence joins TRBV12-3 or TRBV12-4 and TRBJ2-7, with D perhaps TRBD2 (5 bases). The CDR3 sequence is 11 residues long. V was trimmed by 3 bases and J by 6 bases, leaving 6 bases between them. DNA for the CDR3: TGTGCCAGCAGTTTGCGGGCCGAGCAGTACTTC. As protein: CASSLRAEQYF.

The rearrangement links TRBV6-5 to TRBJ1-6; D unresolved. The CDR3 has 16 residues. Germline loops: CDR1 MNHEY, CDR2 SVGAGI. Trimming shortened V by 4 bases and J by 4 bases, and 14 bases separated the two germline ends. DNA for the CDR3: TGTGCCAGCAGTTCTTACCGGTCCCGGTATAATTCACCCCTCCACTTT. Protein: CASSSYRSRYNSPLHF.

The J gene is TRBJ1-1, the V gene TRBV5-4, with a possible D match to TRBD1 (6 bases). Germline-derived CDR1 and CDR2 are SGHNT and YYREEE (reference sequence). This CDR3 comprises 14 residues. Trimming took off 3 bases at V and 3 bases at J, with 12 bases between the two ends. CDR3 residues: CASSSGVADTEAFF. CDR3 bases: TGTGCCAGCAGCTCAGGGGTGGCGGACACTGAAGCTTTCTTT.